This T cell receptor (beta chain) came from a study of CD8 T cells in ankylosing spondylitis. General study points: One TCR beta motif, made up of seven to nine highly homologous variants, appeared characteristic of ankylosing spondylitis blood.

The CDR3 is 13 residues long. V shed 6 bases, J shed 5 bases, and the junction held 5 bases outside the gene matches. The germline V gene encodes CDR1 MDHEN and CDR2 SYDVKM. Comment on this clonotype: Its target is unknown.

TCRdb processed the 5' RACE reads anew with MiXCR; each CDR3 protein has one entry. The data show 350,000 or so distinct CDR3 sequences, 7.5% to 9% seen once. Sample: blood, either unsorted or a sorted T cell fraction (not recorded which). The sequence was collected from a male donor with ankylosing spondylitis. The chain links TRBV28 to TRBJ2-3; 7 bases are shared with TRBD2. This CDR3 is CASSQTSVDTQYF. CDR3 nucleotides: TGTGCCAGCAGCCAAACTAGCGTAGATACGCAGTATTTT.